The T cell receptor (beta chain) described here comes from a study of blood T cell repertoires in COVID-19. Turning to the study itself: Samples taken during acute and convalescent COVID-19 were collected in the United States, Italy and Spain. PBMCs, B-cell-depleted T cells, or T cells were the source of the cDNA or gDNA that made up the material.

Trimming stripped 2 bases from V and 4 bases from J, with 8 bases between. The CDR3 contains 13 residues. Germline values: CDR1 SGHTA, CDR2 FQGTGA. In the original analysis: Reference gene primer amplification in the assay estimated nucleated cell counts. The data were produced by immunoSEQ multiplex PCR, yet TCRdb's version contains in-frame clones alone and is incomplete. The D gene and trimming were derived from the DNA, and the V and J assignments and clone size from that table. Of some 670,000 clones in the sample, approximately 90% were seen once. This sequence joins TRBV7-3 and TRBJ1-1; D is ambiguous. This receptor was obtained from a woman under 30 with acute or convalescent COVID-19. The sequenced sample was peripheral blood. CDR3 region: CASSLARGTEAFF. The CDR3 nucleotides are TGTGCCAGCAGCTTAGCCCGGGGCACTGAAGCTTTCTTT.